The present T cell receptor (beta chain) was sequenced within a study of a mutant IDH1 vaccine in newly diagnosed glioma (dated by TCRdb to the early 2020s). For context, the study as a whole: Across visits V03 through V10, patients got a total of eight vaccinations, given in weeks 1, 3, 5, 7, 11, 15, 19 and 23. Longitudinal TCRB deep sequencing was done for roughly 23 treated patients, wherever samples were available for exploratory analyses. Of the 30 to 35 patients who were treated, around 60% were male and roughly 40% were female, and the mean age was about 40 years. Vaccination was initiated 4-6 weeks after radiotherapy alone, or concurrently with temozolomide cycles in the chemotherapy-containing groups. Before enrollment, patients had received standard therapy of radiotherapy alone, temozolomide alone, or radiochemotherapy with temozolomide; most received the combination. Peripheral blood samples were drawn at six visits, namely V03 (baseline), V05, V07, V10, V12 and V13. General findings and caveats noted by the study authors: Selection of PBMC samples for TCRB deep sequencing was based on availability. Changes in the top peripheral T cell clonotypes picked up by TCRB sequencing did not appear to be linked to pseudoprogression. The authors noted that analyses of patient blood samples could not be reproduced because of sample limitations. Across multiple MHC alleles, vaccine-induced immune responses were seen in around 93% of patients.

The method behind the library was the immunoSEQ multiplex PCR assay. Following the manufacturer's protocol, the hsTCRB Kit was used to amplify rearranged TCR beta chain sequences. An Illumina MiSeq was used to sequence the TCRB libraries. In the paper's pipeline: The kit vendor's proprietary platform handled demultiplexing, trimming and gene mapping. TCRdb took this table from immuneACCESS and kept in-frame rearrangements with V and J called. Such tables lack part of the clones; where checked against another copy, unresolved V genes explain under half of the gap, and the rest is unexplained. The DNA was the basis for D and trimming; V, J and clone size are from that table. Counted in this sample were 50,000 to 85,000 clones; 84% of them appeared once. The biggest ten clones account for more than 10% of the sample. The time point label on this specimen signifies: week 23, last vaccination. Each vaccine dose was 300 ug of a 20-mer mutant IDH1 peptide in Montanide, given subcutaneously with topical imiquimod. Newly diagnosed WHO grade 3 or 4 IDH1-mutant astrocytomas showing loss of nuclear ATRX were present in the donors. The samples were drawn from NOA16, a multicentre, single-arm, open-label phase I trial in Germany that tested a mutant IDH1 peptide vaccine in humans for the first time. Genomic DNA for TCRB sequencing was isolated from EDTA blood with the DNeasy Blood and Tissue Kit.

The V end loses 2 bases and the J end loses 7 bases, and a stretch of 7 bases separates them. The CDR3 sequence holds 13 residues, the cysteine and phenylalanine included. The entry retains the CDR3 DNA only, 39 bases that are in frame from base 1. CDR1 and CDR2, per the germline V gene (reference sequence), are SGHNT and YYREEE. To note about this clone: Its antigen is unknown. No much larger clone is present one base from it, and per-base qualities are unavailable.

The TCR originated in a man in his late teens or twenties with glioma. Sequencing was performed on PBMCs, taken from a glioma patient whose treatment included an IDH1 peptide vaccine. The chain is made from TRBV5-4 and TRBJ1-6; the D gene is possibly TRBD1, with 6 bases matching. The CDR3: CASSFRGNSPLHF. The sequence in DNA is TGTGCCAGCAGCTTTAGGGGGAATTCACCCCTCCACTTT.